The next 28 T cell receptor beta chains were all read from a single sample in a study of blood T cell repertoires in COVID-19. The repertoire was sequenced with immunoSEQ multiplex PCR; TCRdb's copy has only in-frame clones and lacks some. The repertoire consists of tens of thousands of clones, with around four fifths occurring once and the leading ten covering 9% to 15%. The source material was peripheral blood. These receptors all come from a human donor in a cohort sampled during active COVID-19.

This clone was picked up a small number of times. This CDR3 is CASSPLHQETQYF. CDR3 nucleotides: TGTGCCAGCAGCCCCCTTCACCAAGAGACCCAGTACTTC. V gene TRBV7-9 combines with J gene TRBJ2-5, with D uncertain. Germline V lookup: CDR1 SEHNR, CDR2 FQNEAQ (reference sequence). The CDR3 runs 13 residues. Trimming removed 5 bases from V and 0 bases from J, with 7 bases in between. The full variable domain, with the rest looked up from reference TRBV7-9 and TRBJ2-5, is DTGVSQNPRHKITKRGQNVTFRCDPISEHNRLYWYRQTLGQGPEFLTYFQNEAQLEKSRLLSDRFSAERPKGSFSTLEIQRTEQGDSAMYLCASSPLHQETQYFGPGTRLLVL.

The chain joins TRBV19 to TRBJ2-1; D may be TRBD2 (6 bases). The CDR3 extends over 12 amino acids. Germline CDR1 reads LNHDA; CDR2 reads SQIVND (reference sequence). The ends were cut back, 8 bases at V and 3 bases at J, with 8 bases in the middle. The CDR3 loop is CASLSGYNEQFF. The CDR3, as DNA: TGTGCCAGTCTTAGCGGCTACAATGAGCAGTTCTTC.

In its sample, this clone was seen once. This chain connects TRBV7-3 to TRBJ2-1; the D gene is possibly TRBD2 (5 bases). Germline assignment: CDR1 SGHTA and CDR2 FQGTGA. Trimming pared 4 bases from V and 7 bases from J, leaving 14 bases between. CDR3 length: 14 residues. CDR3 in amino acids: CASSYDGRANEQFF. DNA for the CDR3: TGTGCCAGCAGCTACGACGGGCGGGCAAATGAGCAGTTCTTC.

The chain combines TRBV6-2 or TRBV6-3 with TRBJ1-2; D unresolved. Germline CDR1 reads MNHEY; CDR2 reads SVGEGT. The V end lost 1 base, the J end lost 6 bases, and 9 bases lay between the germline ends. This CDR3 contains 13 residues. CDR3: CASSYLASDGYTF. CDR3 coding DNA: TGTGCCAGCAGTTACTTGGCAAGCGATGGCTACACCTTC.

The chain uses TRBV27 and TRBJ1-2; 8 bases line up with TRBD1. The CDR3 contains 13 residues. The V gene's germline CDR1 is MNHEY and CDR2 SMNVEV (reference sequence). The V and J ends lost 6 bases and 10 bases, in that order; junction bases with no gene match: 10. The CDR3 bases are TGTGCCAGCAGCCCTTTTTCGACAGGGGACTACACCTTC. Protein sequence: CASSPFSTGDYTF.

The gene calls are TRBV30 and TRBJ1-1, with 7 bases fitting TRBD1. With 6 bases clipped from V and 1 base from J, the junction kept 5 bases outside the gene matches. Looked up from germline, CDR1 is GTSNPN and CDR2 is SVGIG (reference sequence). This CDR3 region has 13 residues. CDR3 in amino acids: CACLGQPNTEAFF. CDR3 sequence (DNA): TGTGCCTGCCTGGGACAGCCGAACACTGAAGCTTTCTTT.

The chain links TRBV7-9 to TRBJ1-2; 9 nucleotides agree with TRBD1. V lost 4 bases, J lost 7 bases, and 4 bases stayed unmatched. CDR3 length: 13 residues. Per the germline V gene, CDR1 is SEHNR and CDR2 is FQNEAQ (reference sequence). The chain's CDR3 is CASSSQGAGGYTF. CDR3 bases: TGTGCCAGCAGCTCACAGGGGGCGGGTGGCTACACCTTC.

The rearrangement links TRBV29-1 to TRBJ1-1; D is perhaps TRBD1 (5 bases). CDR3 length: 12 residues. Germline loops: CDR1 SQVTM, CDR2 ANQGSEA. Trimming stripped 6 bases from V and 0 bases from J, with 8 bases between. The CDR3 reads CSVTVMNTEAFF. The DNA for the CDR3 is TGCAGCGTGACAGTAATGAACACTGAAGCTTTCTTT.

The V call is TRBV5-6, the J call TRBJ2-7, with a possible D match to TRBD1 (5 bases). The CDR3 covers 15 residues. Deletions cut 1 base from V and 3 bases from J, with 14 bases between. Germline loops: CDR1 SGHDT, CDR2 YYEEEE. CDR3 protein: CASSLSQGWGYEQYF. CDR3 in DNA: TGTGCCAGCAGCTTGTCGCAGGGCTGGGGCTACGAGCAGTACTTC.

The rearrangement links TRBV27 to TRBJ2-1; the match to TRBD2 covers 12 bases. The V gene end was trimmed by 2 bases and the J gene end by 5 bases; junction bases not matched to a gene: 25. The length of the CDR3 is 23 residues. Germline CDR1 and CDR2: MNHEY and SMNVEV (reference sequence). Here the CDR3 reads CASSLTYPHGTRPGLAGHNEQFF. The DNA of the CDR3 is TGTGCCAGCAGTTTAACTTATCCCCACGGGACAAGACCGGGACTAGCGGGCCACAATGAGCAGTTCTTC.

CDR3 bases: TGTGCCAGCAGCCAAGGGACTAGTAGCTCTGGGGCCAACGTCCTGACTTTC. This translates into CASSQGTSSSGANVLTF. The genes are TRBV4-2 and TRBJ2-6, with TRBD2 identical over 7 bases. Germline lookup yields CDR1 LGHNA and CDR2 YNFKEQ. V shed 1 base, J shed 0 bases, and the junction held 3 bases outside the gene matches. This CDR3 region has 17 residues.

This rearrangement joins TRBV10-2 to TRBJ2-5; 9 bases fit TRBD2. This CDR3 spans 15 amino acids. The germline gives CDR1 WSHSY, CDR2 SAAADI. Unmatched junction bases numbered 15, after V lost 3 bases and J lost 13 bases. CDR3 coding DNA: TGCGCCAGCAGTGACTTTGGTACGGCGGGAGGGGACTCGTACTTC. It is translated as CASSDFGTAGGDSYF.

This chain uses TRBV7-6 with TRBJ2-1, with 10 bases that match TRBD2. This CDR3 region has 17 residues. V lost 3 bases, J lost 1 base, and 6 bases stayed unmatched. In germline, CDR1 is SGHVS, CDR2 FNYEAQ. DNA for the CDR3: TGTGCCAGCAGCTTTGTGGCTAGCGGGGGTTCCTACAATGAGCAGTTCTTC. This sequence encodes CASSFVASGGSYNEQFF.

This clone was detected once. V is TRBV7-3 and J is TRBJ2-1; 12 nucleotides align to TRBD2. Germline V gives CDR1 SGHTA, CDR2 FQGTGA. The CDR3 covers 17 residues. V was clipped by 2 bases and J by 7 bases; unmatched bases: 9. This CDR3 is CASSLGSLAGGRNEQFF. The CDR3 DNA follows: TGTGCCAGCAGCTTAGGTTCACTAGCGGGGGGCCGGAATGAGCAGTTCTTC.

The chain links TRBV28 to TRBJ2-2; tentatively, D is TRBD2 (6 bases). V lost 7 bases, J lost 3 bases, and 24 bases lay in between. Germline lookup yields CDR1 MDHEN and CDR2 SYDVKM. The CDR3 has 18 residues. CDR3 loop: CASNMGLSLFRDTGELFF. As DNA, the CDR3 is TGTGCCAGCAACATGGGACTTAGCCTCTTTCGGGACACCGGGGAGCTGTTTTTT. The full variable domain, its missing parts supplied by reference TRBV28 and TRBJ2-2, is DVKVTQSSRYLVKRTGEKVFLECVQDMDHENMFWYRQDPGLGLRLIYFSYDVKMKEKGDIPEGYSVSREKKERFSLILESASTNQTSMYLCASNMGLSLFRDTGELFFGEGSRLTVL.

This clone was detected once. The V and J genes are TRBV30 and TRBJ2-7; D might be TRBD1 (5 bases). With 3 bases removed from V and 2 bases from J, the gap between germline ends came to 14 bases. The CDR3 spans 14 residues. CDR1 and CDR2 (germline): GTSNPN, SVGIG (reference sequence). The CDR3 DNA reads as TGTGCCTGGAGCCTGACAGCCTCAACCTACGAGCAGTACTTC. Translating gives CAWSLTASTYEQYF.

The gene calls are TRBV7-2 and TRBJ2-3; 13 nucleotides match TRBD2. CDR3 size: 16 residues. V trimming: 2 bases; J trimming: 6 bases; junction bases outside the gene matches: 5. CDR1 SGHTA and CDR2 FQGNSA come from the germline V gene. CDR3 bases: TGTGCCAGCAGCTTAAGACTAGCGGGGGGAGGTGATACGCAGTATTTT. Translation gives CASSLRLAGGGDTQYF. The full variable domain, rest sourced from reference TRBV7-2 and TRBJ2-3, is GAGVSQSPSNKVTEKGKDVELRCDPISGHTALYWYRQSLGQGLEFLIYFQGNSAPDKSGLPSDRFSAERTGGSVSTLTIQRTQQEDSAVYLCASSLRLAGGGDTQYFGPGTRLTVL.

This rearrangement joins TRBV5-4 to TRBJ2-6; unclear D gene. Trimming stripped 5 bases from V and 2 bases from J, with 14 bases between. The CDR3 contains 16 residues. Germline V gene lookup returns CDR1 SGHNT and CDR2 YYREEE (reference sequence). The CDR3 sequence is CASSQNLGAGANVLTF. In DNA, the CDR3 is TGTGCCAGCAGTCAGAATTTAGGAGCTGGGGCCAACGTCCTGACTTTC.

This chain connects TRBV6-1 to TRBJ2-7; 8 bases are a match to TRBD1. After removal of 0 bases from V and 6 bases from J, the junction contained 7 bases not matched to a gene. Germline loops: CDR1 MNHNS, CDR2 SASEGT. The CDR3 runs 15 residues. The CDR3 loop reads CASSEAPRQGSEQYF. Here the CDR3 DNA reads TGTGCCAGCAGTGAAGCTCCCCGACAGGGGAGCGAGCAGTACTTC.

This clone came up a few times. The chain joins TRBV9 to TRBJ1-4, with D possibly being TRBD1 (5 bases). Germline lookup yields CDR1 SGDLS and CDR2 YYNGEE. The CDR3 is 14 amino acids. Trimming shortened V by 2 bases and J by 5 bases, and 10 bases separated the two germline ends. CDR3 loop: CASSVRAANEKLFF. CDR3 bases: TGTGCCAGCAGCGTCAGGGCGGCGAATGAAAAACTGTTTTTT.

The rearrangement joins TRBV7-3 to TRBJ2-7; TRBD2 might be the D (7 bases). Germline CDR1 and CDR2: SGHTA and FQGTGA. The V end lost 2 bases, the J end lost 5 bases, and 13 bases lay between the germline ends. CDR3 length equals 14 residues. CDR3 sequence: CASSLDGGGNEQYF. CDR3 sequence (DNA): TGTGCCAGCAGCTTAGACGGCGGGGGCAACGAGCAGTACTTC.

J is TRBJ1-5 and V is TRBV5-6; no reliable D call. The CDR3 sequence is 13 residues long. Trimming removed 0 bases at V and 9 bases at J, with 10 bases between. Germline assignment: CDR1 SGHDT and CDR2 YYEEEE. CDR3 in DNA: TGTGCCAGCAGCTTGGACTTAGCGGGGCCCCAGCATTTT. This sequence encodes CASSLDLAGPQHF.

The gene calls are TRBV5-1 and TRBJ1-2, with no clear D. The V and J ends lost 0 bases and 0 bases respectively, with 3 bases between them. The CDR3 contains 13 residues. CDR1 SGHRS and CDR2 YFSETQ come from the germline V gene. In DNA form, the CDR3 reads TGCGCCAGCAGCTTGGGCGCTAACTATGGCTACACCTTC. It codes for CASSLGANYGYTF.

The chain recombines TRBV5-1 with TRBJ2-5; 9 bases align to TRBD1. The CDR3 consists of 16 residues. V gave up 2 bases and J gave up 5 bases; unmatched junction bases: 10. Per the germline V gene, CDR1 is SGHRS and CDR2 is YFSETQ. CDR3 coding DNA: TGCGCCAGCAGCTTTGTGACAGGGGGTCGATTGGAGACCCAGTACTTC. Translating it yields CASSFVTGGRLETQYF. Full variable domain (missing parts from reference TRBV5-1 and TRBJ2-5): KAGVTQTPRYLIKTRGQQVTLSCSPISGHRSVSWYQQTPGQGLQFLFEYFSETQRNKGNFPGRFSGRQFSNSRSEMNVSTLELGDSALYLCASSFVTGGRLETQYFGPGTRLLVL.

The chain links TRBV4-3 to TRBJ1-1; possible D gene TRBD1, 6 bases. CDR1 and CDR2 from the germline V gene are LGHNA and YSLEER. V was clipped by 4 bases and J by 2 bases, with 14 bases between them. CDR3 length equals 15 residues. The CDR3: CASSPRGSANTEAFF. The CDR3 coding sequence is TGCGCCAGCAGCCCCAGGGGTTCGGCCAACACTGAAGCTTTCTTT.

The chain uses TRBV23-1 and TRBJ1-1; no reliable D call. TRBV23-1 is labeled an ORF, and its function is uncertain. V was shortened by 5 bases and J by 5 bases, with 9 bases between the two germline ends. CDR3 length: 12 amino acids. CDR3 sequence: CASSYPETEAFF. As DNA, the CDR3 is TGCGCCAGCAGTTACCCGGAGACTGAAGCTTTCTTT.

The rearrangement joins TRBV7-9 to TRBJ1-1; 10 bases are shared with TRBD1. V lost 5 bases to trimming and J lost 7 bases; unmatched junction nucleotides: 7. There are 14 residues in the CDR3. CDR1 is SEHNR, CDR2 FQNEAQ, per germline (reference sequence). The CDR3 is CASSLGQGGVEAFF. In DNA, the CDR3 is TGTGCCAGCAGCCTCGGACAGGGGGGGGTTGAAGCTTTCTTT.

This clone came up once. V usage is TRBV28 and J usage is TRBJ2-7, with 11 positions matching TRBD1. The ends lost 3 bases at V and 3 bases at J; junction bases unmatched: 10. The CDR3 loop spans 17 amino acids. Germline CDR1 MDHEN, CDR2 SYDVKM. CDR3 sequence (DNA): TGTGCCAGCAGTTTGGAATCCCCGGACAGGGGGCTCTACGAGCAGTACTTC. This translates into CASSLESPDRGLYEQYF.